The 17 T cell receptor beta chains listed next were all sequenced from one sample in a study of cytomegalovirus exposure and HLA in healthy donors. 60 Vbeta and 13 Jbeta primers were used in PCR. Sequencing used immunoSEQ multiplex PCR; TCRdb keeps in-frame clones, though not all of them. The sample holds about 160,000 clones, roughly 85% seen once. The sequenced material came from PBMCs. The receptors were sampled from a man aged 35-49 years in good health and CMV-seronegative.

The gene calls are TRBV28 and TRBJ2-7; no firm D call. The germline CDR1 and CDR2 sequences are MDHEN and SYDVKM. V shed 3 bases and J shed 1 base, with 13 bases lying between them. This CDR3 has 15 amino acids. As DNA, the CDR3 is TGTGCCAGCAGTTTGGGCAGTATCCTATCCTACGAGCAGTACTTC. Translated, it gives CASSLGSILSYEQYF.

The chain links TRBV7-2 to TRBJ2-1; perhaps TRBD2 as D (5 bases). Trimming pared 0 bases from V and 15 bases from J, leaving 18 bases between. This CDR3 has 14 residues. CDR1 SGHTA and CDR2 FQGNSA come from the germline V gene. This chain's CDR3 is CASSLATAGARSFF. CDR3 DNA: TGTGCCAGCAGCTTAGCGACCGCGGGCGCCCGATCGTTCTTC.

The chain is built from TRBV29-1 and TRBJ2-6; D possibly corresponds to TRBD2 (6 bases). Trimming pared 5 bases from V and 2 bases from J, leaving 13 bases between. Germline lookup yields CDR1 SQVTM and CDR2 ANQGSEA. The length of the CDR3 is 15 residues. CDR3 sequence: CSVRVGRTGANVLTF. DNA of the CDR3: TGCAGCGTTCGGGTGGGGAGGACTGGGGCCAACGTCCTGACTTTC. Looking up the rest from reference TRBV29-1 and TRBJ2-6 gives the full variable domain: SAVISQKPSRDICQRGTSLTIQCQVDSQVTMMFWYRQQPGQSLTLIATANQGSEATYESGFVIDKFPISRPNLTFSTLTVSNMSPEDSSIYLCSVRVGRTGANVLTFGAGSRLTVL.

A few counts support this clone. The genes are TRBV5-1 and TRBJ2-7; TRBD2 matches 12 bases. Germline trimming cut 4 bases from V and 5 bases from J; bases unmatched to any gene: 10. Germline CDR1 and CDR2: SGHRS and YFSETQ. This CDR3 is built from 16 residues. This CDR3 is CASSANLAGGPHEQYF. The CDR3 nucleotides are TGCGCCAGCAGCGCCAACCTAGCGGGAGGGCCCCACGAGCAGTACTTC.

This chain uses TRBV6-1 with TRBJ2-7, with a tentative D call TRBD1 (6 bases). CDR3 length: 14 amino acids. CDR1 and CDR2 (germline): MNHNS, SASEGT. V was cut by 2 bases and J by 3 bases, with 11 bases left in between. The CDR3 loop reads CASSEFVGGYEQYF. Here the CDR3 DNA reads TGTGCCAGCAGTGAATTTGTAGGGGGCTACGAGCAGTACTTC.

To note about this clone: The sample contains more than one DNA sequence encoding this CDR3. The V and J genes are TRBV7-9 and TRBJ2-7, with D hard to call. Trimming shortened V by 5 bases and J by 2 bases, and 10 bases separated the two germline ends. Germline CDR1 reads SEHNR; CDR2 reads FQNEAQ (reference sequence). This CDR3 region has 13 residues. CDR3 amino acids: CASSPGLTYEQYF. The CDR3 DNA is TGTGCCAGCAGCCCAGGTCTAACCTACGAGCAGTACTTC.

V is TRBV15 and J is TRBJ1-4, with 12 bases identical to TRBD1. This CDR3 spans 14 amino acids. Unmatched junction bases numbered 8, after V lost 5 bases and J lost 13 bases. Germline V gene data show CDR1 as LNHNV and CDR2 as YYDKDF (reference sequence). CDR3 DNA: TGTGCCACCAGCGGGACAGGGGGCCTGGGCAGACTGTTTTTT. This translates into CATSGTGGLGRLFF.

The chain has TRBV2 and TRBJ2-2; perhaps TRBD1 as D (5 bases). V was clipped by 4 bases and J by 4 bases, with 13 bases between them. Germline assignment: CDR1 SNHLY and CDR2 FYNNEI. The CDR3 has 15 residues. CDR3 sequence (DNA): TGTGCCAGCAGTGTAAGGGCAGGGCGCACCGGGGAGCTGTTTTTT. This translates into CASSVRAGRTGELFF.

The chain has TRBV29-1 and TRBJ2-1; D is possibly TRBD2 (6 bases). Germline assignment: CDR1 SQVTM and CDR2 ANQGSEA. V was trimmed by 3 bases and J by 8 bases, leaving 17 bases between them. There are 14 residues in the CDR3. CDR3: CSVDAGTRLHEQFF. CDR3 DNA sequence: TGCAGCGTTGACGCCGGGACTCGGTTGCATGAGCAGTTCTTC.

The genes are TRBV7-9 and TRBJ2-3; possible D gene TRBD2, 5 bases. The V end lost 0 bases, the J end lost 6 bases, and 7 bases lay between the germline ends. CDR1 and CDR2 from the germline V gene are SEHNR and FQNEAQ (reference sequence). CDR3 length: 13 amino acids. CDR3 region: CASSLAGSDTQYF. The DNA of the CDR3 is TGTGCCAGCAGCTTAGCTGGGAGTGATACGCAGTATTTT.

This chain joins TRBV11-2 and TRBJ2-1; D is possibly TRBD1 (6 bases). The V and J ends lost 1 base and 8 bases respectively, with 15 bases between them. The germline V gene encodes CDR1 SGHAT and CDR2 FQNNGV. CDR3 length: 15 residues. The CDR3 DNA reads as TGTGCCAGCAGCTTAGCGGGACATATAATTGATGAGCAGTTCTTC. It encodes CASSLAGHIIDEQFF.

To note about this clone: An end of the junction differs from the germline gene, which may be a read error. The gene calls are TRBV7-9 and TRBJ1-1; D gene uncertain. The CDR3 has 15 residues. CDR1 and CDR2 from the germline V gene are SEHNR and FQNEAQ (reference sequence). DNA of the CDR3: TGTTCCAGCAGCTTAGTTGGAGACCCCCTCCCGGAGGCTTTCTTT. Protein: CSSSLVGDPLPEAFF.

The chain recombines TRBV19 with TRBJ2-2; a weak D match, TRBD1 (7 bases). Looked up from germline, CDR1 is LNHDA and CDR2 is SQIVND (reference sequence). V lost 5 bases and J lost 2, with 18 bases in between. This CDR3 is 17 amino acids long. CDR3 amino acids: CASSRGGGRGNTGELFF. CDR3 nucleotides: TGTGCCAGTAGTCGCGGAGGGGGCAGGGGAAACACCGGGGAGCTGTTTTTT.

J is TRBJ1-1 and V is TRBV6-5; D remains ambiguous. From germline, CDR1 is MNHEY and CDR2 SVGAGI. The V end was cut by 2 bases, the J end by 6 bases, with 16 bases between. The CDR3 is 15 amino acids. The CDR3 reads CASSYGQAFIPEAFF. The DNA for the CDR3 is TGTGCCAGCAGTTACGGGCAGGCATTTATCCCTGAAGCTTTCTTT.

V is TRBV7-2 and J is TRBJ2-5; 8 positions agree with TRBD2. Germline CDR1 reads SGHTA; CDR2 reads FQGNSA. Germline trimming cut 6 bases from V and 3 bases from J; bases unmatched to any gene: 9. The CDR3 is made up of 15 amino acids. The CDR3 region has the DNA TGTGCCAGCAGGGCCGTAAGCGGGAGAGAAGAGACCCAGTACTTC. Translation: CASRAVSGREETQYF. Full variable domain (rest looked up from reference TRBV7-2 and TRBJ2-5): GAGVSQSPSNKVTEKGKDVELRCDPISGHTALYWYRQSLGQGLEFLIYFQGNSAPDKSGLPSDRFSAERTGGSVSTLTIQRTQQEDSAVYLCASRAVSGREETQYFGPGTRLLVL.

The chain carries TRBV5-4 and TRBJ1-3; 10 bases line up with TRBD1. The CDR3 extends over 17 amino acids. Trimming removed 0 bases from V and 3 bases from J; junction bases left unmatched: 6. Germline V gene sequence: CDR1 SGHNT, CDR2 YYREEE (reference sequence). CDR3: CASSLGDRGVGGNTIYF. The CDR3 DNA follows: TGTGCCAGCAGCTTGGGGGACAGGGGAGTTGGTGGAAACACCATATATTTT.

The J gene is TRBJ1-2, the V gene TRBV7-2; D ambiguous. This CDR3 has 12 amino acids. The V gene lost 2 bases and the J gene lost 8 bases, with 9 bases spanning the gap. The germline gives CDR1 SGHTA, CDR2 FQGNSA. The CDR3 bases are TGTGCCAGCAGCTTAAATGGGAGAGGCTACACCTTC. This codes for CASSLNGRGYTF.